These T cell receptor beta chains were read from a single sample in a study of shared clonotypes between healthy human individuals. The data were produced by immunoSEQ multiplex PCR, yet TCRdb's version contains in-frame clones alone and is incomplete. The sample lists hundreds of thousands of clones, approximately 96% occurring once. Sample: naive CD8+ T cells sorted from blood. The source is a woman younger than 45 in good health. The conserved cysteine and the conserved F or W are not part of the CDR3 here.

>TRBJ2-7|TRBV30
AWSDGVSYEQY
>TRBJ2-3|TRBV28
ASSLVLAGPLSTDTQY
>TRBJ2-2|TRBV10-3
AISESPNTGELF
>TRBJ1-2|TRBV4-2
ASSQGTGGTEGYT
>TRBJ1-5|TRBV19
ASSIYTGDQPQH
>TRBJ2-7|TRBV6-1
ASRLAGGSYEQY
>TRBJ1-4|TRBV19
ASRQGFYEKLF
>TRBJ2-5|TRBV4-1
ASSERTGQETQY
>TRBJ2-3|TRBV27
ASRNQTSDTDTQY
>TRBJ2-7|TRBV4-2
ASSLRGGVYEQY
>TRBJ2-1|TRBV7-2
ASSLWSERENEQF
>TRBJ2-1|TRBV30
AWSGLAGDYEQF
>TRBJ1-4|TRBV5-8
ASSLVSPNEKLF
>TRBJ2-1|TRBV27
ASSSSLAAYNEQF
>TRBJ2-1|TRBV25-1
ASSERGLAGFNEQF
>TRBJ2-7|TRBV6-5
ASSYSPYEQY
>TRBJ2-3|TRBV21-1
ASSKGGRHGTDTQY
>TRBJ1-5|TRBV6-6
ASSYLGFAGNQPQH
>TRBJ1-1|TRBV28
ASRQDRGRDTEAF
>TRBJ1-4|TRBV28
ASSSTWGPDEKLF
>TRBJ2-1|TRBV7-6
ASSPRKVGTGINNEQF
>TRBJ2-7|TRBV5-1
ASSETEYYEQY
>TRBJ1-2|TRBV5-8
ASSFPYGYT
>TRBJ2-1|TRBV11-2
ASSLANLTSGLLYNEQF
>TRBJ2-1|TRBV2
ASKASTSATYNEQF
>TRBJ2-7|TRBV7-8
ASSLGTPPEQY
>TRBJ1-1|TRBV2
ASRDRAAGAEAF
>TRBJ2-1|TRBV7-9
ASRIARDSYNEQF
>TRBJ2-3|TRBV28
ASSQRLADTDTQY
>TRBJ1-6|TRBV5-6
ASSLPGTEGSPLH
>TRBJ2-7|TRBV30
AWGQSYEQY
>TRBJ1-5|TRBV5-8
ASSLVGESNQPQH
>TRBJ2-2|TRBV27
ASRRTGELF
>TRBJ2-1|TRBV6-5
ASSPRSLLMNEQF
>TRBJ2-2|TRBV5-1
ASSLRTDNTGELF
>TRBJ1-1|TRBV29-1
SASDTEAF
>TRBJ1-5|TRBV28
ASSLGQGYQPQH
>TRBJ2-1|TRBV6-1
ASSETTGTSGSNDEQF
>TRBJ2-7|TRBV11-2
ASSLVGGTEQY
>TRBJ2-3|TRBV7-3
ASSLNGRAENTQY
>TRBJ2-1|TRBV4-1
ASSQLDRGLNEQF